One sample yielded the 7 T cell receptor beta chains listed below, sequenced in a study of T-cell memory formation after mild COVID-19. TCRdb redid the calling of the 5' RACE reads with MiXCR, one entry per CDR3 protein. The sample carries about 110,000 distinct CDR3 sequences, over 13% recorded once. Sequencing was done on a sample of PBMCs or a T cell subset sorted from them (not recorded which). The receptors here all came from a young man who had mild COVID-19 (a few samples of this study predate the infection). Cell type and time point are not known.

V is TRBV6-5 and J is TRBJ1-5; D unresolved. Per germline, CDR1 MNHEY and CDR2 SVGAGI. The CDR3 contains 13 residues. Trimming left V 0 bases short and J 8 bases short, with 8 bases between. The CDR3 spells CASSYSIREPQHF. CDR3 nucleotides: TGTGCCAGCAGTTACTCGATACGCGAGCCCCAGCATTTT.

This clonotype was found a few times. The chain combines TRBV28 with TRBJ2-7; weak D call: TRBD2 (5 bases). V shed 7 bases and J shed 3 bases, with 16 bases lying between them. CDR1 and CDR2 (germline): MDHEN, SYDVKM. CDR3 length: 14 residues. The CDR3 DNA sequence: TGTGCCAGCACCCCCCAGAGGGAAAGCTACGAGCAGTACGTC. It specifies CASTPQRESYEQYV.

CDR3 residues: CSVELTADNYGYTF. CDR3 DNA sequence: TGCAGCGTTGAATTAACAGCAGACAACTATGGCTACACCTTC. This chain links TRBV29-1 with TRBJ1-2; D remains unclear. This CDR3 is 14 amino acids long. V dropped 2 bases and J dropped 2 bases, with 12 bases sitting between them. Germline CDR1 is SQVTM and CDR2 is ANQGSEA. The whole variable domain, remainder taken from reference TRBV29-1 and TRBJ1-2, is SAVISQKPSRDICQRGTSLTIQCQVDSQVTMMFWYRQQPGQSLTLIATANQGSEATYESGFVIDKFPISRPNLTFSTLTVSNMSPEDSSIYLCSVELTADNYGYTFGSGTRLTVV.

This clonotype was observed a single time. This chain links TRBV9 with TRBJ2-5, with no clear D. V lost 3 bases and J 2 bases, leaving 14 bases between the germline ends. The CDR3 spans 15 residues. Per germline, CDR1 SGDLS and CDR2 YYNGEE. The CDR3 nucleotides are TGTGCCAGCAGCGCCGCACAGTGGCGGCAAGAGACCCAGTACTTC. Protein product: CASSAAQWRQETQYF.

This clonotype was counted many times. The chain's CDR3 is CASSYTGSGEKLFF. The CDR3 region has the DNA TGTGCCAGCAGTTACACCGGGAGCGGTGAAAAACTGTTTTTT. The J gene is TRBJ1-4, the V gene TRBV6-2 or TRBV6-3, with D uncertain. CDR1 and CDR2 from the germline V gene are MNHEY and SVGEGT. The length of the CDR3 is 14 residues. V lost 2 bases and J lost 7, with 11 bases in between.

V is TRBV9 and J is TRBJ2-2; 7 bases line up with TRBD1. CDR1 and CDR2 from the germline V gene are SGDLS and YYNGEE. V was pared by 4 bases and J by 6 bases, with 9 bases of the junction left unmatched. CDR3 length: 15 residues. The CDR3 bases are TGTGCCAGCAGCCCACTCCAGGGGGTTTCCGGGGAGCTGTTTTTT. Translated, it gives CASSPLQGVSGELFF.

This clonotype occurred a few times. The chain carries TRBV4-2 and TRBJ2-1; D is perhaps TRBD2 (6 bases). Germline assignment: CDR1 LGHNA and CDR2 YNFKEQ. This CDR3 is built from 17 residues. V was shortened by 0 bases and J by 7 bases, with 19 bases between the two germline ends. This CDR3 reads CASSQDEGSGAYNEQFF. For the CDR3, the DNA is TGTGCCAGCAGCCAAGATGAAGGTAGCGGTGCTTATAATGAGCAGTTCTTC.